These 7 T cell receptor beta chains originate from one sample sequenced in a study of T cells after yellow fever vaccination. TCRdb reprocessed the 5' RACE reads with MiXCR, giving one entry per CDR3 protein. Here the sample spans nearly 550,000 distinct CDR3 sequences, under 25% being singletons. The material was PBMCs, obtained 15 days after the yellow fever booster vaccination. These receptors all come from a young man who received the YFV17D yellow fever vaccine.

The chain combines TRBV20-1 with TRBJ2-7; D may be TRBD2 (5 bases). Germline V CDR1 and CDR2: DFQATT, SNEGSKA (reference sequence). Between the trimmed V and J ends, which lost 8 bases and 4 bases, there was a span of 15 bases. The CDR3 has 12 amino acids. CDR3 DNA sequence: TGCAGTACTAAGAGAGGGAGTTACGAGCAGTACTTC. Translation: CSTKRGSYEQYF.

The V gene is TRBV24-1, the J gene TRBJ2-7; 10 nucleotides match TRBD1. V lost 12 bases, J lost 3 bases, and 4 bases stayed unmatched. The CDR3 consists of 12 residues. Germline V gene sequence: CDR1 KGHDR, CDR2 SFDVKD. The CDR3 region has the DNA TGTGCCGCCGGGACAGGGGTCTACGAGCAGTACTTC. Protein product: CAAGTGVYEQYF.

The sample holds a few counts of this clonotype. V and J are TRBV5-1 and TRBJ2-7; TRBD2 matches 10 bases. The CDR3 totals 15 residues. CDR1 and CDR2 (germline): SGHRS, YFSETQ. J gave up 1 base and V 4 bases, and 5 bases lay outside the gene matches. CDR3 in amino acids: CASSISGRMSYEQYF. As DNA, the CDR3 is TGCGCCAGCAGCATTAGCGGGAGGATGTCCTACGAGCAGTACTTC. Variable domain in full (rest from reference TRBV5-1 and TRBJ2-7): KAGVTQTPRYLIKTRGQQVTLSCSPISGHRSVSWYQQTPGQGLQFLFEYFSETQRNKGNFPGRFSGRQFSNSRSEMNVSTLELGDSALYLCASSISGRMSYEQYFGPGTRLTVT.

This clonotype was seen more than once but under ten times. One end of the junction is discordant with germline, which a read error may explain. This chain uses TRBV4-2 with TRBJ1-1, with no clear D. The germline V gene encodes CDR1 LGHNA and CDR2 YNFKEQ. The CDR3 covers 13 residues. CDR3 DNA sequence: TGTGCCAGCAGCCAAGGTGGGAACGCTGAAGCTTTCTTT. Protein sequence: CASSQGGNAEAFF.

This rearrangement joins TRBV11-1 to TRBJ2-2, with 11 bases that match TRBD2. CDR3 length: 15 amino acids. In germline, CDR1 is SGHAT, CDR2 FQDESV (reference sequence). V shed 7 bases, J shed 3 bases, and the junction held 4 bases outside the gene matches. This chain's CDR3 is CASTGLAAYTGELFF. The CDR3, as DNA: TGTGCCAGCACGGGACTAGCGGCTTACACCGGGGAGCTGTTTTTT.

The chain combines TRBV5-1 with TRBJ2-5; D is tentatively TRBD1 or TRBD2 (5 bases each). Per the germline V gene, CDR1 is SGHRS and CDR2 is YFSETQ. Trimming pared 4 bases from V and 7 bases from J, leaving 17 bases between. The CDR3 extends over 14 amino acids. The CDR3 spells CASSPTLGGPTQYF. In DNA form, the CDR3 reads TGCGCCAGCAGCCCAACACTTGGGGGACCGACCCAGTACTTC.

The gene calls are TRBV7-8 and TRBJ2-5, with TRBD2 matching over 7 bases. The J segment lost 5 bases and the V segment lost 4 bases, leaving 7 bases of the junction unmatched. The CDR3 spans 14 residues. Germline CDR1 SGHVS, CDR2 FQNEAQ. The CDR3 DNA is TGTGCCAGCAGCTCCCACGCGGGGGTGGAGACCCAGTACTTC. Its protein is CASSSHAGVETQYF. Drawing the rest from reference TRBV7-8 and TRBJ2-5, the complete variable domain is GAGVSQSPRYKVAKRGQDVALRCDPISGHVSLFWYQQALGQGPEFLTYFQNEAQLDKSGLPSDRFFAERPEGSVSTLKIQRTQQEDSAVYLCASSSHAGVETQYFGPGTRLLVL.